The sequence of this TCR beta chain was determined in a study of T cell changes during pregnancy in multiple sclerosis. Germline assignment: CDR1 KGHSH and CDR2 LQKENI. The CDR3 sequence is 13 residues long. The V end was cut by 3 bases, the J end by 0 bases, with 5 bases between. Measured with immunoSEQ multiplex PCR; TCRdb has only the in-frame clones, and not every one. The sample records roughly 43,000 clones, about 89% being singletons. This sequence joins TRBV18 and TRBJ2-5; TRBD2 is a possible D gene (5 bases). The sequences come from CD4+ T cells from peripheral blood mononuclear cells, collected after pregnancy. This TCR was recovered from a female donor with multiple sclerosis, enrolled in a pregnancy study. CDR3 in DNA: TGTGCCAGCTCACCGGGAGACCAAGAGACCCAGTACTTC. This translates into CASSPGDQETQYF.